This T cell receptor beta chain came from a study of blood T cell repertoires in COVID-19. Overall study context: Collection of acute and convalescent COVID-19 samples took place in the United States, Italy and Spain. The cDNA or gDNA used as material had been derived from T cells, B-cell-depleted T cells, or PBMCs.

Germline assignment: CDR1 MGHRA and CDR2 YSYEKL. The V gene end was trimmed by 2 bases and the J gene end by 3 bases; junction bases not matched to a gene: 4. CDR3 length: 15 residues. As processed by the authors: Scientists estimated how many nucleated cells there were by amplifying reference gene primers. Here immunoSEQ multiplex PCR was the method, and the copy in TCRdb shows in-frame clones only, minus some. V and J calls and clone size are given by that table; D and trimming were obtained from the DNA. The sample comprises around 350,000 clones, around 86% of which are singletons, and 3% rests with the top ten.

The sequence derives from a human donor in a cohort sampled during active COVID-19. The V call is TRBV4-1, the J call TRBJ2-1, with 7 bases matching TRBD2. Sample: peripheral blood. In DNA form, the CDR3 reads TGCGCCAGCAGCCAACAGCGGGACCTCTACAATGAGCAGTTCTTC. Amino acids: CASSQQRDLYNEQFF.